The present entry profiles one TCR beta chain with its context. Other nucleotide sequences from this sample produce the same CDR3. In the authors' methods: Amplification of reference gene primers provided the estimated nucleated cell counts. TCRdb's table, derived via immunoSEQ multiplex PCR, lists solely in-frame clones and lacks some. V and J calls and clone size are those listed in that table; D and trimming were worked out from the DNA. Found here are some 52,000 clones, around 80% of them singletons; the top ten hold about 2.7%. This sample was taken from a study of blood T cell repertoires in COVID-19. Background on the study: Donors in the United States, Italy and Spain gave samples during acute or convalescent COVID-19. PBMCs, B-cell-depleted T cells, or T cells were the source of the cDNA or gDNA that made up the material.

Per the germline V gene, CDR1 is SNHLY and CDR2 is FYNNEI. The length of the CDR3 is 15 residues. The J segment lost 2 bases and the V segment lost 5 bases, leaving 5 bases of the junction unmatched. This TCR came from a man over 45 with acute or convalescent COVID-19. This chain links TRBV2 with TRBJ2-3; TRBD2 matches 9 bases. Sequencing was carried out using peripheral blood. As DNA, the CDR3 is TGTGCCAGCAGTAGAAGCGGGGGGTACACAGATACGCAGTATTTT. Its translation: CASSRSGGYTDTQYF.